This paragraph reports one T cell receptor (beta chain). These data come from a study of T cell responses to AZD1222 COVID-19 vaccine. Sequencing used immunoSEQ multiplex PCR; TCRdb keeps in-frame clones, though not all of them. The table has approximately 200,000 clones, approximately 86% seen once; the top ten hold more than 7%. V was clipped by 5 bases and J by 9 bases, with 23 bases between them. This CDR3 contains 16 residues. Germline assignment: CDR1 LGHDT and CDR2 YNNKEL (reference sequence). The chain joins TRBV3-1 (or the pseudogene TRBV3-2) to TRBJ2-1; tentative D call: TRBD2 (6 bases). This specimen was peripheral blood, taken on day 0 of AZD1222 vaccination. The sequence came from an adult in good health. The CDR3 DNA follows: TGTGCCAGCAGCAACAAGGCCCAGCGGAGGGGAAGTGAGCAGTTCTTC. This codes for CASSNKAQRRGSEQFF.